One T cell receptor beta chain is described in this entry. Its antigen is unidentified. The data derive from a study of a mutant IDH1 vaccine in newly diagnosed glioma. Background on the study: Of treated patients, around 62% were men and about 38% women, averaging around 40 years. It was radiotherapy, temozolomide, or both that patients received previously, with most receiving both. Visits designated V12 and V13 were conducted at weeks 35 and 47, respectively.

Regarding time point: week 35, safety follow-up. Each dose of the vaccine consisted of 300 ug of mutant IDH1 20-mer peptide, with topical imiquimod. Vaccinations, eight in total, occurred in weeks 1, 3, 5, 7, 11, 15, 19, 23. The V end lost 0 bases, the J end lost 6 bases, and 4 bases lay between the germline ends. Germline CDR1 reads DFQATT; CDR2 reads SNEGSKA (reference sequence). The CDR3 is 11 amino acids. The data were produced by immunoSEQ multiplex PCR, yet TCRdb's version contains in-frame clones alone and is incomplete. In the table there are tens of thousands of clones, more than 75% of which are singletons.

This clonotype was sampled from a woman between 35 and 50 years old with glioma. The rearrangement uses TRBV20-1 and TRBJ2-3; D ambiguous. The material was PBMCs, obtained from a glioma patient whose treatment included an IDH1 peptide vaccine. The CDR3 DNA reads TGCAGTGCTAGAGAGGGCGATACGCAGTATTTT. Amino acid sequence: CSAREGDTQYF.